The 11 T cell receptor beta chains below come from one sample, sequenced in a study of blood T cell repertoires in COVID-19. Profiled with immunoSEQ multiplex PCR; TCRdb holds only in-frame clones, not every one. The sample gives about 87,000 clones, 65% to 90% of which show up once; 16% is in the top ten. The sequenced sample consisted of peripheral blood. The receptors here all came from a woman older than 75 with active or convalescent COVID-19.

This clone has just a few counts. V usage is TRBV7-9 and J usage is TRBJ1-1; TRBD1 might be the D (5 bases). CDR1 and CDR2 (germline): SEHNR, FQNEAQ (reference sequence). The V end lost 1 base, the J end lost 1 base, and 13 bases lay between the germline ends. CDR3 length equals 16 residues. CDR3 nucleotide sequence: TGTGCCAGCAGCTTAGGGTCAGGGCCTAGGAACACTGAAGCTTTCTTT. Translation gives CASSLGSGPRNTEAFF.

This chain uses TRBV12-3 or TRBV12-4 with TRBJ1-1; no clear D. V was pared by 8 bases and J by 2 bases, with 12 bases between. This CDR3 contains 13 residues. The CDR3 nucleotides read TGTGCCAGCTCCCCGACAACAAACACTGAAGCTTTCTTT. Its protein product is CASSPTTNTEAFF.

The chain carries TRBV27 and TRBJ1-5; tentatively, D is TRBD1 (6 bases). The CDR3 contains 15 residues. The germline gives CDR1 MNHEY, CDR2 SMNVEV (reference sequence). The germline V and J ends were trimmed by 5 bases and 10 bases, with 21 bases remaining between them. The CDR3, as DNA: TGTGCCAGCAGTAAGATCACAGGGTCAATCAGCCCCCAGCATTTT. Translation: CASSKITGSISPQHF.

The chain joins TRBV25-1 to TRBJ1-2, with D maybe TRBD1 (6 bases). V shed 10 bases and J shed 6 bases, with 15 bases lying between them. The CDR3 sequence is 12 residues long. Germline V gene data show CDR1 as MGHDK and CDR2 as SYGVNS. DNA for the CDR3: TGTGCCACCATGAACAGGGAAGATGGCTACACCTTC. It specifies CATMNREDGYTF.

The gene calls are TRBV28 and TRBJ2-2; 11 bases line up with TRBD2. CDR3 size: 15 residues. The ends lost 5 bases at V and 6 bases at J; junction bases unmatched: 5. The V gene's germline CDR1 is MDHEN and CDR2 SYDVKM. This CDR3 reads CASSKLAGVPGELFF. The CDR3 DNA is TGTGCCAGCAGTAAACTAGCGGGAGTCCCCGGGGAGCTGTTTTTT.

The J gene is TRBJ2-3, the V gene TRBV5-1; 11 bases agree with TRBD2. V dropped 1 base and J dropped 3; count of bases not matched to a gene: 1. The CDR3 length is 15 residues. Germline V lookup: CDR1 SGHRS, CDR2 YFSETQ. The CDR3 reads CASSLTSGGTDTQYF. The CDR3 bases are TGCGCCAGCAGCTTGACTAGCGGGGGAACAGATACGCAGTATTTT.

The genes are TRBV5-4 and TRBJ2-7; tentatively, D is TRBD2 (6 bases). The CDR3 extends over 17 amino acids. The germline V gene encodes CDR1 SGHNT and CDR2 YYREEE (reference sequence). With 0 bases removed from V and 4 bases from J, the gap between germline ends came to 20 bases. For the CDR3, the DNA is TGTGCCAGCAGCTTGGCCGTGCCGGGGACTTCTCAATACGAGCAGTACTTC. Amino acid sequence: CASSLAVPGTSQYEQYF.

The chain is built from TRBV9 and TRBJ1-6; D is undetermined. The germline V gene has CDR1 SGDLS and CDR2 YYNGEE. CDR3 length: 15 amino acids. V shed 0 bases and J shed 9 bases, with 13 bases lying between them. CDR3 in DNA: TGTGCCAGCAGCGTAGTTGGACTCTCGGGTTCACCCCTCCACTTT. It yields the protein CASSVVGLSGSPLHF.

This clone has a handful of counts. This CDR3 is CASSLGTGVSPLHF. The CDR3 bases are TGTGCCAGCAGCCTGGGGACAGGGGTCTCACCCCTCCACTTT. The chain combines TRBV14 with TRBJ1-6, with 10 bases fitting TRBD1. The trim removed 4 bases at V and 10 bases at J, leaving 4 bases unmatched. Looked up from germline, CDR1 is SGHDN and CDR2 is FVKESK. The CDR3 has 14 amino acids.

For this clone: Other DNA sequences in this sample translate to the same CDR3. The rearrangement links TRBV6-5 to TRBJ2-7; TRBD1 might be the D (6 bases). CDR3 size: 13 residues. The V and J ends lost 7 bases and 2 bases respectively, with 12 bases between them. Germline V gene sequence: CDR1 MNHEY, CDR2 SVGAGI. The CDR3 reads CASIGGAAYEQYF. In nucleotides, the CDR3 is TGTGCCAGCATTGGGGGCGCAGCCTACGAGCAGTACTTC.

This chain connects TRBV3-1 (or the pseudogene TRBV3-2) to TRBJ2-7, with TRBD2 identical over 12 bases. The CDR3 runs to 15 residues. Germline lookup yields CDR1 LGHDT and CDR2 YNNKEL (reference sequence). Trimming removed 1 base from V and 7 bases from J; junction bases left unmatched: 5. In DNA form, the CDR3 reads TGTGCCAGCAGCCAAGGACTAGCGGGAGACTCAGAGCAGTACTTC. Translation: CASSQGLAGDSEQYF.